The 11 T cell receptor beta chains reported below all come from one sample, sequenced in a study of blood T cell repertoires in COVID-19. Clones were sequenced by immunoSEQ multiplex PCR, and TCRdb holds only the in-frame ones, with some missing. This sample has a few hundred thousand clones; around 87% occur once, and the top ten carry 1.5% to 2.5%. Sequencing input: PBMCs or T cells enriched from blood (not recorded which). All receptors come from a man aged 35 to 55 in a cohort exposed to, infected with or recovered from COVID-19 (not recorded which).

The chain has TRBV2 and TRBJ2-1, with TRBD2 matching 8 bases. Trimming cost V 7 bases and J 5 bases; bases outside gene matches: 10. The germline gives CDR1 SNHLY, CDR2 FYNNEI. The CDR3 runs to 15 residues. CDR3 sequence reads: CASILSGSPNNEQFF. The DNA of the CDR3 is TGTGCCAGCATTTTGAGCGGGAGCCCCAACAATGAGCAGTTCTTC.

This clone was detected a few times. The chain joins TRBV4-1 to TRBJ2-7; D gene uncertain. Deletions cut 0 bases from V and 2 bases from J, with 8 bases between. This CDR3 region has 14 residues. Germline assignment: CDR1 MGHRA and CDR2 YSYEKL. DNA for the CDR3: TGCGCCAGCAGCCAAGAGTCACATACCTACGAGCAGTACTTC. This translates into CASSQESHTYEQYF.

The chain is built from TRBV5-1 and TRBJ1-2, with 7 bases lining up with TRBD1. Germline lookup yields CDR1 SGHRS and CDR2 YFSETQ. This CDR3 region has 15 residues. V shed 0 bases, J shed 7 bases, and the junction held 9 bases outside the gene matches. CDR3 amino acids: CASSLEVQGSFGYTF. CDR3 in DNA: TGCGCCAGCAGCTTGGAAGTACAGGGGTCCTTTGGCTACACCTTC.

The chain has TRBV28 and TRBJ2-2, with 11 bases lining up with TRBD2. Germline V lookup: CDR1 MDHEN, CDR2 SYDVKM. The V gene end was trimmed by 6 bases and the J gene end by 6 bases; junction bases not matched to a gene: 15. The CDR3 extends over 18 amino acids. In DNA, the CDR3 is TGTGCCAGCAGCCGCACAACCCTTTCGACTAGCGGGGCCGGGGAGCTGTTTTTT. Its protein product is CASSRTTLSTSGAGELFF.

This clone came up once. The chain carries TRBV11-2 and TRBJ1-5; a weak D match, TRBD1 (5 bases). The germline V and J ends were trimmed by 4 bases and 1 base, with 11 bases remaining between them. In germline, CDR1 is SGHAT, CDR2 FQNNGV. There are 15 residues in the CDR3. The DNA for the CDR3 is TGTGCCAGCAGCTCCTCGGACATAAGCAATCAGCCCCAGCATTTT. Amino acid sequence: CASSSSDISNQPQHF.

This CDR3 reads CASSTGQATPAESLHF. The CDR3 DNA reads TGTGCCAGCAGCACAGGACAGGCAACGCCGGCTGAGTCCCTCCACTTT. The chain combines TRBV2 with TRBJ1-6; 7 positions agree with TRBD1. After removal of 6 bases from V and 14 bases from J, the junction contained 19 bases not matched to a gene. The CDR3 contains 16 residues. Germline loops: CDR1 SNHLY, CDR2 FYNNEI.

The chain joins TRBV5-6 to TRBJ1-5, with a tentative D call TRBD1 (5 bases). CDR3 length: 16 residues. CDR1 SGHDT and CDR2 YYEEEE come from the germline V gene. Trimming took off 6 bases at V and 5 bases at J, with 21 bases between the two ends. The CDR3 reads CASTNSGSSADQPQHF. As DNA, the CDR3 is TGTGCCAGCACAAATTCAGGGTCGTCCGCCGATCAGCCCCAGCATTTT.

This sequence joins TRBV7-9 and TRBJ1-5; 7 bases are a match to TRBD1. Germline V gene lookup returns CDR1 SEHNR and CDR2 FQNEAQ (reference sequence). V was pared by 5 bases and J by 7 bases, with 5 bases of the junction left unmatched. This CDR3 is built from 13 residues. The CDR3 bases are TGTGCCAGCAGCCAAGGGACAGACCAGCCCCAGCATTTT. Amino acids: CASSQGTDQPQHF.

This chain links TRBV27 with TRBJ2-7, with D perhaps TRBD2 (7 bases). Per germline, CDR1 MNHEY and CDR2 SMNVEV (reference sequence). This CDR3 contains 13 residues. Trimming shortened V by 5 bases and J by 5 bases, and 13 bases separated the two germline ends. This chain's CDR3 is CASSVGGGNEQYF. The CDR3 nucleotides are TGTGCCAGCAGTGTAGGGGGGGGTAACGAGCAGTACTTC.

The rearrangement uses TRBV7-6 and TRBJ2-1, with 12 bases that match TRBD2. Germline-derived CDR1 and CDR2 are SGHVS and FNYEAQ. This CDR3 is 16 amino acids long. V lost 5 bases and J lost 7; bases outside the gene matches: 9. For the CDR3, the DNA is TGTGCCAGCAGCCCGACTAGCGGGAGATCGGGTAATGAGCAGTTCTTC. Protein product: CASSPTSGRSGNEQFF.

The V gene is TRBV6-5, the J gene TRBJ2-7, with 8 bases fitting TRBD1. J lost 2 bases, V lost 6 bases, and 3 bases had no gene match. The CDR3 runs to 13 residues. The V gene's germline CDR1 is MNHEY and CDR2 SVGAGI. The CDR3 coding sequence is TGTGCCAGCAGCCAGGGGGCCACCTACGAGCAGTACTTC. It yields the protein CASSQGATYEQYF.